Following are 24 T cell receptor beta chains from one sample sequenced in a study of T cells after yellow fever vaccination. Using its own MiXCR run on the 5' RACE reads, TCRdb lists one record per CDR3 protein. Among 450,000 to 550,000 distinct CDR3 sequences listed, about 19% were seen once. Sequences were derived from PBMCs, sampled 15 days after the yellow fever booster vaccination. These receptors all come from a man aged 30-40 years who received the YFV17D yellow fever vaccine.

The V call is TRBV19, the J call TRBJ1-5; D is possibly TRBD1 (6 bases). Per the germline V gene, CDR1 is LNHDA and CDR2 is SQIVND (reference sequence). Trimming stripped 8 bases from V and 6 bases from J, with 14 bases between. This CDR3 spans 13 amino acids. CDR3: CASRDNKLQPQHF. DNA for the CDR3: TGTGCCAGTCGGGACAATAAGCTTCAGCCCCAGCATTTT.

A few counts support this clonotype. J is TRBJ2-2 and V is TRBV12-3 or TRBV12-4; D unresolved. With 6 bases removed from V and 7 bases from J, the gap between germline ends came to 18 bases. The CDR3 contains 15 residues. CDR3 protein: CASSLRGVGGGELFF. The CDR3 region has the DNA TGTGCCAGCAGCCTCCGTGGGGTTGGTGGCGGGGAGCTGTTTTTT.

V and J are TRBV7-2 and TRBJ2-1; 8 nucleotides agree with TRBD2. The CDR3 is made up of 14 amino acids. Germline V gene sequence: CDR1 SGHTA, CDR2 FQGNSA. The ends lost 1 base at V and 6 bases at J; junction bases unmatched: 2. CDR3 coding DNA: TGTGCCAGCAGCTTAGATCTAGCGGGCAATGAGCAGTTCTTC. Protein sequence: CASSLDLAGNEQFF.

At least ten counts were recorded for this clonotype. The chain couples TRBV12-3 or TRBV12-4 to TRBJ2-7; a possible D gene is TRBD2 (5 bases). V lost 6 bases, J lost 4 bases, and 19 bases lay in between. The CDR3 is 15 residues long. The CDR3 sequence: CASSPGLSLRYEQYF. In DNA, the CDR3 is TGTGCCAGCAGCCCCGGACTGTCCCTCCGTTACGAGCAGTACTTC.

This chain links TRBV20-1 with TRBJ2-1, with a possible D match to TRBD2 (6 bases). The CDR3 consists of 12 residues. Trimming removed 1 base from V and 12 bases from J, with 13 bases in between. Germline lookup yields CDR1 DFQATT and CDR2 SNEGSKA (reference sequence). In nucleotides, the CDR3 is TGCAGTGCTAGAGTACTAGCCTGGGGGCAGTTCTTC. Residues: CSARVLAWGQFF.

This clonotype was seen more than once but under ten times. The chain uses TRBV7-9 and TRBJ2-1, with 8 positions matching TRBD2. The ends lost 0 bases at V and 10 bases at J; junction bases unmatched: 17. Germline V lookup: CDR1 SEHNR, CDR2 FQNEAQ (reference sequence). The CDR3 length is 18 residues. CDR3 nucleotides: TGTGCCAGCAGCTTAGCTCCGGGGGGGACTATCGAAACAGGGGAGCAGTTCTTC. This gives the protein CASSLAPGGTIETGEQFF.

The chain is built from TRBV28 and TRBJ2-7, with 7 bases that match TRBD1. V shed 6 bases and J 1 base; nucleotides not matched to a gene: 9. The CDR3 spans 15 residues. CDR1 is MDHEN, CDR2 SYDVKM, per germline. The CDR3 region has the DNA TGTGCCAGCAGAGGAACCGGGACAGCGTCCTACGAGCAGTACTTC. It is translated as CASRGTGTASYEQYF.

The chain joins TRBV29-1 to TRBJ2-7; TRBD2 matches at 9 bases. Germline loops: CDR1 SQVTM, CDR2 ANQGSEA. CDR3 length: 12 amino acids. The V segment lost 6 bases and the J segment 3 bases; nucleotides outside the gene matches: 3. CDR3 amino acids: CSVSSGDYEQYF. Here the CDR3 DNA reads TGCAGCGTGTCTAGCGGGGACTACGAGCAGTACTTC.

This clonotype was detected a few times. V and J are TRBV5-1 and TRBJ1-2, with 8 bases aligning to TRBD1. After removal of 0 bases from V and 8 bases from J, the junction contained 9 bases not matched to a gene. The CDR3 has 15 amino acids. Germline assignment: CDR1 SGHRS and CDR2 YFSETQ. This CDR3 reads CASSLVTGASGGYTF. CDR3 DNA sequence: TGCGCCAGCAGCTTGGTGACAGGGGCATCAGGCGGCTACACCTTC.

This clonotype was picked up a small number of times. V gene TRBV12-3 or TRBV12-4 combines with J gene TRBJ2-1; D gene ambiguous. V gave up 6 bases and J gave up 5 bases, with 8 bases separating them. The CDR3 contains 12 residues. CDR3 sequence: CASRSLNNEQFF. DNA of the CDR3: TGTGCCAGCAGGTCCCTAAACAATGAGCAGTTCTTC.

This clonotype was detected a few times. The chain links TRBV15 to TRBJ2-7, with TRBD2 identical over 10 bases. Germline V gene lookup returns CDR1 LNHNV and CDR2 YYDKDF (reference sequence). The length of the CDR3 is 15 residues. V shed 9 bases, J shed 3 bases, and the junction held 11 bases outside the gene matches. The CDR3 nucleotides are TGTGCCACGGGACATGGGGGACTAGCGAGCTACGAGCAGTACTTC. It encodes CATGHGGLASYEQYF.

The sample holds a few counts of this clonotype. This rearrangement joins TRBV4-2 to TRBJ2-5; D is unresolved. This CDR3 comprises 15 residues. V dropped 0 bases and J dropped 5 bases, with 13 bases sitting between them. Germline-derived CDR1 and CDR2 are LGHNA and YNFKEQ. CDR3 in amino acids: CASSQDRNGRETQYF. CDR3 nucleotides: TGTGCCAGCAGCCAAGATCGGAATGGTCGGGAGACCCAGTACTTC.

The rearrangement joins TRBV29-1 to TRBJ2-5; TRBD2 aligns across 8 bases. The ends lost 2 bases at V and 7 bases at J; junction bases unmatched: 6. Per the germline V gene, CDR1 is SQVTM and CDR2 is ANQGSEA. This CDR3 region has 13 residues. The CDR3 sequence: CSVELERGLTQYF. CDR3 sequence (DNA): TGCAGCGTTGAATTGGAGCGGGGGTTGACCCAGTACTTC.

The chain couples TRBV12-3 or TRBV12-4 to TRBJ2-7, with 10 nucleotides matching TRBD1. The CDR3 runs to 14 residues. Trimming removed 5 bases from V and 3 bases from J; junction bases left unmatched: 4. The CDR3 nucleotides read TGTGCCAGCAGTCGGACAGGGGGAAACTACGAGCAGTACTTC. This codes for CASSRTGGNYEQYF.

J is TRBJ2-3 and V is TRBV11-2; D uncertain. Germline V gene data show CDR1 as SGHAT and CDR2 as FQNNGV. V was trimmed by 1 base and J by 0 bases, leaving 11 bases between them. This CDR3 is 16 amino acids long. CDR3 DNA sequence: TGTGCCAGCAGCTTAGTACTTCGCATAAGCACAGATACGCAGTATTTT. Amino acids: CASSLVLRISTDTQYF.

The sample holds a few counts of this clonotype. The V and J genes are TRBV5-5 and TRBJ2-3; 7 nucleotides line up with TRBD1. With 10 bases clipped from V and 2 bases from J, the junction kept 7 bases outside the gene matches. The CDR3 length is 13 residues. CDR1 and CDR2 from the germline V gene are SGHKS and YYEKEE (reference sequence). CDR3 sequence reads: CACHRGVTDTQYF. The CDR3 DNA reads TGTGCCTGCCACAGGGGAGTCACAGATACGCAGTATTTT.

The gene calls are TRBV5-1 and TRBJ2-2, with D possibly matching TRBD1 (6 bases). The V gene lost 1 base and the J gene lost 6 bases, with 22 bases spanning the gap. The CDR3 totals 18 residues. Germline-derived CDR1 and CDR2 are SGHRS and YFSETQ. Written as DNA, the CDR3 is TGCGCCAGCAGCTTGCTTTCGAGGACAGTAGGAAATCCCGGGGAGCTGTTTTTT. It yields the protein CASSLLSRTVGNPGELFF.

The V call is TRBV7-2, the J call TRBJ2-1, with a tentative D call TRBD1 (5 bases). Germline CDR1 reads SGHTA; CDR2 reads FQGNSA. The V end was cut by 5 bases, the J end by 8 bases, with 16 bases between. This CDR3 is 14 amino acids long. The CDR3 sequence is CASSVQGSLDEQFF. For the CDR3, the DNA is TGTGCCAGCAGCGTGCAGGGCAGTTTGGATGAGCAGTTCTTC.

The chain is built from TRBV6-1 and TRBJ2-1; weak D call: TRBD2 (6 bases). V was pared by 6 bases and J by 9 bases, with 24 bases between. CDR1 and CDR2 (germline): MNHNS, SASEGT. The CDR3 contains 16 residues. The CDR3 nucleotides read TGTGCCAGCAGACGGACCACGGGACTCGCTAGGGGTGAGCAGTTCTTC. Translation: CASRRTTGLARGEQFF.

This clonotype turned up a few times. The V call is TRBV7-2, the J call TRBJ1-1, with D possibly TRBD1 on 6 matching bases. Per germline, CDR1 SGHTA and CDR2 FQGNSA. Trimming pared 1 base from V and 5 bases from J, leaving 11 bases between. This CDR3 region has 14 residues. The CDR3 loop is CASSLGTGWTEAFF. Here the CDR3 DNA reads TGTGCCAGCAGCTTAGGAACAGGGTGGACTGAAGCTTTCTTT. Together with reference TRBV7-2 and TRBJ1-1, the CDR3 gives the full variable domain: GAGVSQSPSNKVTEKGKDVELRCDPISGHTALYWYRQSLGQGLEFLIYFQGNSAPDKSGLPSDRFSAERTGGSVSTLTIQRTQQEDSAVYLCASSLGTGWTEAFFGQGTRLTVV.

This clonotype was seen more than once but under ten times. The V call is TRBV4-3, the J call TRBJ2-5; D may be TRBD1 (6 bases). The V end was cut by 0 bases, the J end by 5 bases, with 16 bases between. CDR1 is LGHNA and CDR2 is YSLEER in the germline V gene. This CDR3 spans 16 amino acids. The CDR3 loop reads CASSQDVRQGSETQYF. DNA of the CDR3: TGCGCCAGCAGCCAAGATGTCAGGCAGGGGTCGGAGACCCAGTACTTC.

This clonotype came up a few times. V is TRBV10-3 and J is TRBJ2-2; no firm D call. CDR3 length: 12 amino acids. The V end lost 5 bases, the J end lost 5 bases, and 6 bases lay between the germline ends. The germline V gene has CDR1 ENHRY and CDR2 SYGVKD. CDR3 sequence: CAISRKTGELFF. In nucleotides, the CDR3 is TGTGCCATCAGTAGGAAAACCGGGGAGCTGTTTTTT.

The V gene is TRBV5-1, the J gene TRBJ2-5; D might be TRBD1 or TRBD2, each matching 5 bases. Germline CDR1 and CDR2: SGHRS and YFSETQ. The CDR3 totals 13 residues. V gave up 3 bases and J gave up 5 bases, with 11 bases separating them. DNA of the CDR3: TGCGCCAGCAGCTCAGTGGGACGGGAGACCCAGTACTTC. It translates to CASSSVGRETQYF. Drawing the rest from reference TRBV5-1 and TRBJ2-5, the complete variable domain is KAGVTQTPRYLIKTRGQQVTLSCSPISGHRSVSWYQQTPGQGLQFLFEYFSETQRNKGNFPGRFSGRQFSNSRSEMNVSTLELGDSALYLCASSSVGRETQYFGPGTRLLVL.

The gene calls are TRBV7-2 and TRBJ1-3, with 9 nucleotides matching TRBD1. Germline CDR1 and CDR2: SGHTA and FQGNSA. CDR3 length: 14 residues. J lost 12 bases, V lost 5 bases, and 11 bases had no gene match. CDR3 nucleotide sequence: TGTGCCAGCAGCCGAGAGACCGGGACAGGGCACATATATTTT. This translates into CASSRETGTGHIYF.